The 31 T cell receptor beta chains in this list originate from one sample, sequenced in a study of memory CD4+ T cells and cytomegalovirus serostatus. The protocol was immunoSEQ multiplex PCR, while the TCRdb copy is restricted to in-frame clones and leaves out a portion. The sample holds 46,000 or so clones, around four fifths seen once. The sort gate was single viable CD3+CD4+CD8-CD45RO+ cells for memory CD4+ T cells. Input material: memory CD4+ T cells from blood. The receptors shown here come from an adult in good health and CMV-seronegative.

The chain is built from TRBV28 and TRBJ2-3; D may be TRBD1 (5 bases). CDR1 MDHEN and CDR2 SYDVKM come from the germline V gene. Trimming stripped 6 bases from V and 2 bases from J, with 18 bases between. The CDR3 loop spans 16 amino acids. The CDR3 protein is CASSPFHDRNTDTQYF. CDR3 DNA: TGTGCCAGCAGCCCATTTCATGACAGAAACACAGATACGCAGTATTTT.

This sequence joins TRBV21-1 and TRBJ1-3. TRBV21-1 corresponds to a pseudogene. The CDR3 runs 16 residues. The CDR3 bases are TGTGCCAGCAGCAAAGTGGAGGGGCTTACCGGAAACACCATATATTTT. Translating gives CASSKVEGLTGNTIYF.

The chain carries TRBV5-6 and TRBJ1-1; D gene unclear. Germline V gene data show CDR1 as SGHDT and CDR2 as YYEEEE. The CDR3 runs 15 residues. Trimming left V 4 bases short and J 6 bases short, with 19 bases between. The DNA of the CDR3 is TGTGCCAGCAGCCCGGGCTTTAGACGTAATGCTGAAGCTTTCTTT. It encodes CASSPGFRRNAEAFF.

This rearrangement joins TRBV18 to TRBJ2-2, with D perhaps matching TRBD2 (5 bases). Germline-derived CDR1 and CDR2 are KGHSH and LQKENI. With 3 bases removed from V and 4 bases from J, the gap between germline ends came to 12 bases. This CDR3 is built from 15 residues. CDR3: CASSPTTAGTGELFF. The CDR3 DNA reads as TGTGCCAGCTCACCGACTACGGCGGGCACCGGGGAGCTGTTTTTT.

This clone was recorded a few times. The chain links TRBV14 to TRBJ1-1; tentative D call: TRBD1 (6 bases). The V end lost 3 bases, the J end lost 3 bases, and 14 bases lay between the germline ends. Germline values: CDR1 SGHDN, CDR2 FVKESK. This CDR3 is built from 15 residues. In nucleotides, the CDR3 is TGTGCCAGCAGCCACCTACAGGGTGCGGACACTGAAGCTTTCTTT. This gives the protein CASSHLQGADTEAFF. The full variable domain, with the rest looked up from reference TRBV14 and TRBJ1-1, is EAGVTQFPSHSVIEKGQTVTLRCDPISGHDNLYWYRRVMGKEIKFLLHFVKESKQDESGMPNNRFLAERTGGTYSTLKVQPAELEDSGVYFCASSHLQGADTEAFFGQGTRLTVV.

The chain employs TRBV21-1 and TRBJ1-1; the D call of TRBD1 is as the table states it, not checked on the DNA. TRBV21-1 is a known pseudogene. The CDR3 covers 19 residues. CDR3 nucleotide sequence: TGTGCCAGCAGCAGGTACCACCAGGCCTTCAGGGCTTCCGACACTGAAGCTTTCTTT. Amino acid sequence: CASSRYHQAFRASDTEAFF.

The CDR3 here is CASSSPRGQAYEQYF. The CDR3 DNA sequence: TGTGCCAGCAGCTCTCCCAGGGGACAGGCCTACGAGCAGTACTTC. This chain uses TRBV11-2 with TRBJ2-7; 8 bases map to TRBD1. The V and J ends lost 4 bases and 2 bases, in that order; junction bases with no gene match: 7. Germline assignment: CDR1 SGHAT and CDR2 FQNNGV. There are 15 residues in the CDR3.

The CDR3 reads CASSQDKEPSGNTIYF. The CDR3 DNA sequence: TGCGCCAGCAGCCAAGATAAGGAGCCGTCTGGAAACACCATATATTTT. V usage is TRBV4-1 and J usage is TRBJ1-3, with D unclear. V was clipped by 0 bases and J by 1 base, with 10 bases between them. Germline values: CDR1 MGHRA, CDR2 YSYEKL. There are 16 residues in the CDR3.

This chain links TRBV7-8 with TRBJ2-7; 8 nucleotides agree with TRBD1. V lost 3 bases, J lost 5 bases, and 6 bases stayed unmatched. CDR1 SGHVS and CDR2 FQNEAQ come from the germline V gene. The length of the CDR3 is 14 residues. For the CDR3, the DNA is TGTGCCAGCAGCTTCCTGACAGGGGACCACGAGCAGTACTTC. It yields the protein CASSFLTGDHEQYF.

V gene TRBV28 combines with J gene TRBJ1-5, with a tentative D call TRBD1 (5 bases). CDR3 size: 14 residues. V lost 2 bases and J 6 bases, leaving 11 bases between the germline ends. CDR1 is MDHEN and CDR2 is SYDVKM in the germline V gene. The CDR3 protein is CASSLTQGAQPQHF. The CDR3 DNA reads TGTGCCAGCAGTTTAACTCAAGGGGCTCAGCCCCAGCATTTT.

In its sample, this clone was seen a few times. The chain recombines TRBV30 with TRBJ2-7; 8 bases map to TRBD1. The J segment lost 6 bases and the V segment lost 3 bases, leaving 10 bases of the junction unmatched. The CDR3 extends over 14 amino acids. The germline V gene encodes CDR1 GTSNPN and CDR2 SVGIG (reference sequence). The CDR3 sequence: CAWRRTGTLGEQYF. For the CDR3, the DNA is TGTGCCTGGAGGCGGACAGGGACCTTGGGCGAGCAGTACTTC.

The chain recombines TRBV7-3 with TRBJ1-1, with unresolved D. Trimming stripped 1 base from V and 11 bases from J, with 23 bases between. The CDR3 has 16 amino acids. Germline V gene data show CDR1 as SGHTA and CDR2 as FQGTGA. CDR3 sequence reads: CASSLNPTATPMGAFF. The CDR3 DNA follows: TGTGCCAGCAGCTTAAATCCCACGGCTACCCCTATGGGGGCTTTCTTT.

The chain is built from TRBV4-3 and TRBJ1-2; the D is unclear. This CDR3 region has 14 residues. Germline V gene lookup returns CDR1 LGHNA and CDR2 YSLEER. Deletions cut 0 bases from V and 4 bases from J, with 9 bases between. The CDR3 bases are TGCGCCAGCAGCCAAGATGGCCGGAGCTATGGCTACACCTTC. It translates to CASSQDGRSYGYTF.

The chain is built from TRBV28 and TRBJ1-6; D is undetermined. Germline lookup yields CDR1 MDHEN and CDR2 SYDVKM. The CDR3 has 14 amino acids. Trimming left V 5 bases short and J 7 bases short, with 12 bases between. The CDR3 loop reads CASSPFIWNSPLHF. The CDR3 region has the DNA TGTGCCAGCAGTCCCTTCATATGGAATTCACCCCTCCACTTT. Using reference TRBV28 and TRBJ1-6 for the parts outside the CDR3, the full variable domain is DVKVTQSSRYLVKRTGEKVFLECVQDMDHENMFWYRQDPGLGLRLIYFSYDVKMKEKGDIPEGYSVSREKKERFSLILESASTNQTSMYLCASSPFIWNSPLHFGNGTRLTVT.

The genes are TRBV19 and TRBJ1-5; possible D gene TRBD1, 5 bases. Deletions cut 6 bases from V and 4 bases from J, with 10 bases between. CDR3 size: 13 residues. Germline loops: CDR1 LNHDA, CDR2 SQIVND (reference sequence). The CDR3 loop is CASRGEGNQPQHF. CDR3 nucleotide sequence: TGTGCCAGTAGGGGGGAGGGGAATCAGCCCCAGCATTTT.

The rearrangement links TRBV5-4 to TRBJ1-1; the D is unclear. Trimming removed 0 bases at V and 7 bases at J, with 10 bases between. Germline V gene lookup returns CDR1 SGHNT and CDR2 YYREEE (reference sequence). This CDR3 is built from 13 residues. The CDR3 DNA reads TGTGCCAGCAGCTTGGAAAGGGAGGATGAAGCTTTCTTT. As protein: CASSLEREDEAFF.

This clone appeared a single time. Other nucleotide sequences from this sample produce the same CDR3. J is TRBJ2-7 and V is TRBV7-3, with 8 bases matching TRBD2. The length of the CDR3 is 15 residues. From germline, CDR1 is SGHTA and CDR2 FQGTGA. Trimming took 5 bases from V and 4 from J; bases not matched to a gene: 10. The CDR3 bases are TGTGCCAGCAGCCCAGACGGGACTAGAACATACGAGCAGTACTTC. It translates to CASSPDGTRTYEQYF.

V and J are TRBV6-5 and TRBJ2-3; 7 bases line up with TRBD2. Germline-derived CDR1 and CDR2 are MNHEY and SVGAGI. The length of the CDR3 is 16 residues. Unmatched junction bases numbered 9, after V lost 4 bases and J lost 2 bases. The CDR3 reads CASSSLLAIDTDTQYF. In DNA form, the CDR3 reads TGTGCCAGCAGTTCCCTACTAGCGATAGACACAGATACGCAGTATTTT.

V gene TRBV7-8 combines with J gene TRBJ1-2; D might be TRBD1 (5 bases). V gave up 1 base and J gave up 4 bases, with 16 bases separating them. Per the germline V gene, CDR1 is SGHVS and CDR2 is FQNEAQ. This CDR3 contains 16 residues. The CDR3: CASSLVAGIDPYGYTF. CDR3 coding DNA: TGTGCCAGCAGCTTAGTGGCAGGGATAGACCCCTATGGCTACACCTTC.

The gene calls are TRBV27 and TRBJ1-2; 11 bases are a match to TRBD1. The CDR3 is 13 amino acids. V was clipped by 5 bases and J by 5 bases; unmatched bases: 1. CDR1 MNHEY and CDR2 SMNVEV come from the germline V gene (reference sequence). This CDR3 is CASSRDRGYGYTF. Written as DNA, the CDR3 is TGTGCCAGCAGTCGGGACAGGGGGTATGGCTACACCTTC.

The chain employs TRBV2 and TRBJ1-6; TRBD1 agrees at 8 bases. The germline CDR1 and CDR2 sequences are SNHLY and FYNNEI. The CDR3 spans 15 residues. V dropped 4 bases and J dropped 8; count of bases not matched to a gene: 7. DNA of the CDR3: TGTGCCAGCAGTGGGACAGGGAGGGAGGATTCACCCCTCCACTTT. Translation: CASSGTGREDSPLHF.

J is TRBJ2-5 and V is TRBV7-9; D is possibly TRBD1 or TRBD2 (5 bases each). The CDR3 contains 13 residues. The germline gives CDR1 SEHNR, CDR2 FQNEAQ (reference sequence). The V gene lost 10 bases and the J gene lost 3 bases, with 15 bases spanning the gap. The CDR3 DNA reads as TGTGCCATCCGGGGCAGGGCCGAAGAGACCCAGTACTTC. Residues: CAIRGRAEETQYF.

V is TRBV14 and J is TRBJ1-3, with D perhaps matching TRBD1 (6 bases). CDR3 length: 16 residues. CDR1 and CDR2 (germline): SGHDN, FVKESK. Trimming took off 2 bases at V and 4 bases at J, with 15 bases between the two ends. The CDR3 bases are TGTGCCAGCAGCCAAAGCCGGGGGCCTCGAGGAAACACCATATATTTT. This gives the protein CASSQSRGPRGNTIYF. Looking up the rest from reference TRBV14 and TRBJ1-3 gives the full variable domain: EAGVTQFPSHSVIEKGQTVTLRCDPISGHDNLYWYRRVMGKEIKFLLHFVKESKQDESGMPNNRFLAERTGGTYSTLKVQPAELEDSGVYFCASSQSRGPRGNTIYFGEGSWLTVV.

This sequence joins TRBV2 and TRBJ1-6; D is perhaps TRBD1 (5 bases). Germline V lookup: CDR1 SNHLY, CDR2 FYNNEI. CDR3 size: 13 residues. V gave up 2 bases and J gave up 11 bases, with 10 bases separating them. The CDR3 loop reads CASSELRGPPLHF. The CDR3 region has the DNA TGTGCCAGCAGTGAATTGAGGGGTCCACCCCTCCACTTT.

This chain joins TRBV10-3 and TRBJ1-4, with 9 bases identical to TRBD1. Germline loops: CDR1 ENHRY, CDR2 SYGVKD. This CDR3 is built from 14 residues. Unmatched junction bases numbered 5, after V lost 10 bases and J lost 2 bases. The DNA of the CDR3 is TGTGCCACCCGGACAGGGGCTACTAATGAAAAACTGTTTTTT. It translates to CATRTGATNEKLFF.

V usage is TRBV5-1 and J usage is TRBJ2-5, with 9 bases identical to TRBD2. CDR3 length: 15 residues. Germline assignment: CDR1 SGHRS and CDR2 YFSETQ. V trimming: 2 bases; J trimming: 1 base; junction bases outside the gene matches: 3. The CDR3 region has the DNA TGCGCCAGCAGCTTTGGTAGCGGGGGCCAAGAGACCCAGTACTTC. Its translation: CASSFGSGGQETQYF.

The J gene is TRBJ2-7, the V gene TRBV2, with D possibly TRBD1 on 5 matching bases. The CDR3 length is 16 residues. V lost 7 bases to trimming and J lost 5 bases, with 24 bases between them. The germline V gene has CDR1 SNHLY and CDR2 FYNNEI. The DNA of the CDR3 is TGTGCCAGCATGGGTAGAAAGGGGCCCATTCGGGACGAGCAGTACTTC. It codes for CASMGRKGPIRDEQYF.

Here the CDR3 reads CASSPPTRDTIYF. In nucleotides, the CDR3 is TGTGCCAGCTCACCACCTACACGGGACACCATATATTTT. The rearrangement links TRBV18 to TRBJ1-3; D call uncertain. V dropped 0 bases and J dropped 8 bases, with 8 bases sitting between them. CDR1 KGHSH and CDR2 LQKENI come from the germline V gene. This CDR3 is built from 13 residues.

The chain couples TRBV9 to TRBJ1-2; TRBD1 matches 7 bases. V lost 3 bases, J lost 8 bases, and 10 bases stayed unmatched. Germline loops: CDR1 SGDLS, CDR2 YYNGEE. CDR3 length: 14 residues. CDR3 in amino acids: CASSATDRAVGYTF. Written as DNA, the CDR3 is TGTGCCAGCAGCGCCACTGACAGGGCCGTCGGCTACACCTTC.

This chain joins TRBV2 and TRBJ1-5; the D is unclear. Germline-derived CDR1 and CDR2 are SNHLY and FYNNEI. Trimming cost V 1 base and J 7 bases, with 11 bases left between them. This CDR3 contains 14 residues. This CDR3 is CASSEGRPRQPQHF. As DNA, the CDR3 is TGTGCCAGCAGTGAAGGCCGGCCGAGGCAGCCCCAGCATTTT.

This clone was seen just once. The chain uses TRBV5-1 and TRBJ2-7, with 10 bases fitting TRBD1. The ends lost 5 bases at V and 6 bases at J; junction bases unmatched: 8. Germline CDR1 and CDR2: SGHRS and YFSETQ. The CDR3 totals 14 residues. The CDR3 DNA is TGCGCCAGCAGGGCGACAGGGGGCGCGATCGAGCAGTACTTC. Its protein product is CASRATGGAIEQYF.